The rows below give T cell receptor beta chains drawn from one sample of a study of neurological immune-mediated disorders. MiXCR was run by TCRdb on the 5' RACE reads, yielding one entry per CDR3 protein. The sample lists around 67,000 distinct CDR3 sequences, roughly 5.5% occurring once. The specimen was PBMCs. The receptors shown here come from a man aged 18 to 35 with multiple sclerosis. The CDR3 runs from the conserved cysteine through the conserved F or W. A D gene is named only where the DNA matches it firmly. Sizes are listed as once, few, many or a size class.

d_call,j_call,v_call,clone_size,cdr3_nt,cdr3_aa
TRBD1,TRBJ2-7,TRBV20-1,many,TGCAGTGCTAGACCCTTTTTAATTCTGGACAGGGTCTTCCTCAGCTACGAGCAGTACTTC,CSARPFLILDRVFLSYEQYF
TRBD1,TRBJ1-6,TRBV5-1,many,TGCGCCAGCAGCTTGCAAGGACAGGGGAATAATTCACCCCTCCACTTT,CASSLQGQGNNSPLHF
-,TRBJ1-1,TRBV20-1,many,TGCAGTGCTAGAGAAGGCAGGAACACTGAAGCTTTCTTT,CSAREGRNTEAFF
TRBD1,TRBJ1-1,TRBV5-1,many,TGCGCCAGCAAGGACCCAGGGGGGGCAGCTTTCTTT,CASKDPGGAAFF
TRBD1,TRBJ2-5,TRBV7-2,many,TGTGCCAGCAACCCACAGGGGGCTAGGGAGACCCAGTACTTC,CASNPQGARETQYF
-,TRBJ1-1,TRBV5-1,many,TGCGCCAGCAGCTTTCCTCAGAGCACTGAAGCTTTCTTT,CASSFPQSTEAFF
TRBD2,TRBJ2-1,TRBV7-8,many,TGTGCCAGCAGCGTAGGAGGGGGTAGCGGGGTCTCCTACAATGAGCAGTTCTTC,CASSVGGGSGVSYNEQFF
TRBD2,TRBJ2-1,TRBV29-1,many,TGCAGCGTCCGTCTTAGCGGGGGGGCGGAGGGTGAGCAGTTCTTC,CSVRLSGGAEGEQFF
-,TRBJ1-6,TRBV14,few,TGTGCCAGCAGCCAGACCATAACCAATTCACCCCTCCACTTT,CASSQTITNSPLHF
-,TRBJ1-1,TRBV5-1,many,TGCGCCAGCAGCTTGAGTCTGAATGAGAACACTGAAGCTTTCTTT,CASSLSLNENTEAFF
-,TRBJ1-2,TRBV12-3/TRBV12-4,many,TGTGCCAGCAGTCCAAGGGAGGTGGGTGGCTACACCTTC,CASSPREVGGYTF
TRBD2,TRBJ2-2,TRBV10-1,many,TGCGCCAGTTCCAGACTAGCGGGAGCGAACACCGGGGAGCTGTTTTTT,CASSRLAGANTGELFF
-,TRBJ2-5,TRBV5-5,many,TGTGCCAGCAGGCGGGATAGAGAGACCCAGTACTTC,CASRRDRETQYF
TRBD1,TRBJ1-1,TRBV4-2,many,TGTGCCAGCAGCCAGGGACAGGGGGGGTCGTCTGAAGCTTTCTTT,CASSQGQGGSSEAFF
TRBD1,TRBJ1-2,TRBV12-3/TRBV12-4,many,TGTGCCAGCAGTCCAAGACAGGGTAGTGGCTACACCTTC,CASSPRQGSGYTF
-,TRBJ2-2,TRBV20-1,many,TGCAGTGCTGGAATCGCGAGGTCGAACACCGGGGAGCTGTTTTTT,CSAGIARSNTGELFF
-,TRBJ1-1,TRBV20-1,many,TGCAGTGCCTACAGGGACGGAAACACTGAAGCTTTCTTT,CSAYRDGNTEAFF
-,TRBJ1-1,TRBV12-3/TRBV12-4,many,TGTGCCAGCAGCTTTAACCCGGGGCCCTCCATGAACACTGAAGCTTTCTTT,CASSFNPGPSMNTEAFF
TRBD2,TRBJ2-7,TRBV7-9,many,TGTGCCAGCAGCTTAGTTCCAGCGGGGGAGCAGTACTTC,CASSLVPAGEQYF
TRBD2,TRBJ2-2,TRBV19,many,TGTGCCAGTAGTATAGATACGGGAGGGAACACCGGGGAGCTGTTTTTT,CASSIDTGGNTGELFF
-,TRBJ1-5,TRBV20-1,many,TGCAGTGCTAGAGATACGTCAGAGGGTCGGGCGCAGCCCCAGCATTTT,CSARDTSEGRAQPQHF
TRBD2,TRBJ2-1,TRBV2,many,TGTGCCAGCAGTGAAATAGCGGGGGGGCAGTTCTTC,CASSEIAGGQFF
-,TRBJ2-2,TRBV7-3,many,TGTGCCAGCAGTACATTTACGAACACCGGGGAGCTGTTTTTT,CASSTFTNTGELFF
-,TRBJ1-5,TRBV4-2,few,TGTGCCAGCAGCCAAGGTAATCAGCCCCAGAATTTT,CASSQGNQPQNF
-,TRBJ2-2,TRBV7-3,many,TGTGCCAGCAGCCCACAGGTTGGCGGGGAGCTGTTTTTT,CASSPQVGGELFF
-,TRBJ1-2,TRBV7-2,many,TGTGCCAGCAGCTTTCAGGGAAATGGCTACACCTTC,CASSFQGNGYTF
-,TRBJ2-5,TRBV20-1,many,TGCAGTGCCAACCTAGCTGGGACAGAGACCCAGTACTTC,CSANLAGTETQYF
TRBD1,TRBJ2-7,TRBV10-3,many,TGTGCCATCAGTGAGCCGACAGGGGCCCGCTACGAGCAGTACTTC,CAISEPTGARYEQYF
TRBD1,TRBJ1-1,TRBV12-3/TRBV12-4,many,TGTGCCAGCAGTTCCCCGGGACAGCCGAACACTGAAGCTTTCTTT,CASSSPGQPNTEAFF
TRBD2,TRBJ2-3,TRBV20-1,many,TGCAGTGCTAACCTAGCGGGAGAGGCAGATACGCAGTATTTT,CSANLAGEADTQYF